This TCR beta chain was profiled in a study of cytomegalovirus exposure and HLA in healthy donors. Findings and limits, study-wide: Segments of the TCR beta V type were, in most cases, productive about 87% or about 30% of the time in an earlier analysis. Sequencing likely produced, as an artifact, a cluster of highly shared sequence variants. For TCR beta chains, V- and J-gene trimming was later linked to a missense DCLRE1C variant. As was reported, the classifier diagnosed cytomegalovirus status with high specificity and sensitivity.

With respect to this clone: The antigen remains undetermined.

Germline-derived CDR1 and CDR2 are SGHRS and YFSETQ. J was trimmed by 1 base and V by 4 bases; bases with no gene match: 6. The CDR3 sequence is 15 residues long. PCR primers comprised 60 Vbeta and 13 Jbeta primers. TCRdb keeps only in-frame clones here, not all; method: immunoSEQ multiplex PCR. The sample holds around 130,000 clones; approximately 80% are singletons and the top ten take 2% to 3%. The V call is TRBV5-1, the J call TRBJ2-5; 8 bases map to TRBD2. The origin of this receptor is a man in his fifties or sixties in good health and CMV-seronegative. The sequenced material came from PBMCs. Written as DNA, the CDR3 is TGCGCCAGCAGCCCCGGGGCGGGGGGCCAAGAGACCCAGTACTTC. It codes for CASSPGAGGQETQYF.